This T cell receptor beta chain was obtained from a study of blood T cell repertoires in COVID-19. CDR3 length equals 15 residues. In germline, CDR1 is MNHEY, CDR2 SMNVEV (reference sequence). The V end lost 7 bases, the J end lost 0 bases, and 16 bases lay between the germline ends. Profiled with immunoSEQ multiplex PCR; TCRdb holds only in-frame clones, not every one. The sample contains under 400,000 clones, about 90% of which appear only once. This receptor was identified in a woman in her twenties or thirties with COVID-19, enrolled during active disease. The chain carries TRBV27 and TRBJ2-7; D uncertain. Material: peripheral blood. CDR3 DNA sequence: TGTGCCAGCATCCCCCTGGCCAGAAGCTCCTACGAGCAGTACTTC. It translates to CASIPLARSSYEQYF.